The present T cell receptor beta chain was sequenced within a study of prognosis after radiotherapy for stage I lung cancer. Study summary: A median of around 7 months after radiotherapy, distant metastases were seen in several patients, while no significant progression was shown by 15. Study results and caveats: Differences in TRBV and TRBJ gene usage were reportedly observed between patients with and without metastases.

Two-round multiplex PCR amplified TCR beta CDR3 from genomic DNA. Round one of PCR was performed, and it used primers specific to each TRBV and TRBJ gene. Via MiXCR, TCRdb re-called the multiplex PCR reads, giving one row per CDR3 protein. Of 25,000 to 35,000 distinct CDR3 sequences in the sample, around 45% were seen once. This clonotype was detected ten times or more. What it binds is not known. This TCR was recovered from a donor over 45 with non-small cell lung cancer. The material sequenced was PBMCs, taken before or after stereotactic body radiation therapy (not recorded which).

CDR3 DNA sequence: TGTGCCAGCAGCGCGGGCGGGAAACTGTTTTTT. Translation: CASSAGGKLFF. The V gene is TRBV7-9, the J gene TRBJ1-4; no reliable D call. V lost 5 bases to trimming and J lost 11 bases, with 9 bases between them. CDR1 and CDR2 from the germline V gene are SEHNR and FQNEAQ (reference sequence). The CDR3 spans 11 residues.